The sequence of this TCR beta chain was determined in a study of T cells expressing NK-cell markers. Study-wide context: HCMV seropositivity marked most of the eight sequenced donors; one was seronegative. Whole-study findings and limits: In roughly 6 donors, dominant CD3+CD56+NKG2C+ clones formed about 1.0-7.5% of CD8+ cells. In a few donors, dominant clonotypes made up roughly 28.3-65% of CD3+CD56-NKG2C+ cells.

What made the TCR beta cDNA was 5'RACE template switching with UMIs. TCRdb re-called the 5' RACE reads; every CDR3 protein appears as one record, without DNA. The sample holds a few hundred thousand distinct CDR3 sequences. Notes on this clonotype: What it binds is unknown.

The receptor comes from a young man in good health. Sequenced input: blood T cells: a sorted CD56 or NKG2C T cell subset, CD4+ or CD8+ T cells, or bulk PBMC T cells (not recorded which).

This CDR3 reads CATSGTGYGANVLTF. The chain has TRBV15 and TRBJ2-6; TCRdb lists TRBD1, though no DNA is available to test this call. The CDR3 covers 15 residues. Germline values: CDR1 LNHNV, CDR2 YYDKDF (reference sequence).